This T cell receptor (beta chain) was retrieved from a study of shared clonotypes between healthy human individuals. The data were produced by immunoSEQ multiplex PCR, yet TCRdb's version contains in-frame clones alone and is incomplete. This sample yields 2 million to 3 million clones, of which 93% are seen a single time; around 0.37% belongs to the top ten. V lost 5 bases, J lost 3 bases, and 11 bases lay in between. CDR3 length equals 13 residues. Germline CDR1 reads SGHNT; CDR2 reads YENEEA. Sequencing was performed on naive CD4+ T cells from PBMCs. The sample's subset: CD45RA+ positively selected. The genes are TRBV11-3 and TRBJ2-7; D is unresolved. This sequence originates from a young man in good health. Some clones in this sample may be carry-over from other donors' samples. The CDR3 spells CASSVADGYEQYF. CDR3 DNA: TGTGCCAGCAGCGTCGCGGACGGCTACGAGCAGTACTTC.